Detailed here is one T cell receptor beta chain. Sequencing was performed with immunoSEQ multiplex PCR; in TCRdb, only in-frame clones are kept and a portion is missing. Of approximately 15,000 clones in the sample, roughly 80% were seen once. This entry is derived from a study of technical replicates of blood from a handful of donors. The CDR3 totals 16 residues. The junction had 11 bases not matched to a gene; V was cut back by 3 bases and J by 4 bases. Germline loops: CDR1 MNHNS, CDR2 SASEGT. The chain combines TRBV6-1 with TRBJ1-1; 7 bases are a match to TRBD1. The sequence was obtained from a human donor in good health. The specimen sequenced was PBMCs. CDR3 protein: CASSDRQGSWSTEAFF. Here the CDR3 DNA reads TGTGCCAGCAGTGATAGACAGGGTTCTTGGTCCACTGAAGCTTTCTTT.